Included here is one TCR beta chain sequence, with context. Authors' analysis steps: Estimation of nucleated cell counts relied on the amplification of reference gene primers. Clones were read by immunoSEQ multiplex PCR, and TCRdb kept only the in-frame ones, dropping some. V, J and clone size are those of that table, while D and trimming were read from the DNA. The data show some 9,200 clones, 91% seen once. This sample is part of a study of blood T cell repertoires in COVID-19. Study-level information: Some COVID-19 samples were acute and others convalescent; all came from the United States, Italy and Spain. The cDNA or gDNA used as material had been derived from T cells, B-cell-depleted T cells, or PBMCs.

J gave up 5 bases and V 0 bases, and 6 bases lay outside the gene matches. The length of the CDR3 is 17 residues. Germline CDR1 reads SGHRS; CDR2 reads YFSETQ. V and J are TRBV5-1 and TRBJ2-3; TRBD2 matches at 13 bases. Sequencing input: peripheral blood. The receptor comes from a woman between 45 and 65 years old with active COVID-19. CDR3 DNA: TGCGCCAGCAGCTTGGCCGGAGGGACTAGCGGGATAGATACGCAGTATTTT. Residues: CASSLAGGTSGIDTQYF.